This T cell receptor (beta chain) appears in the sequencing data of a study of shared clonotypes between healthy human individuals. DNA at 200 ng, 25,000 to 30,000 T cell genomes, went into sorted-subset replicate PCRs. Generated by immunoSEQ multiplex PCR, the TCRdb table keeps only in-frame clones and is missing some. The sample has 2 million to 2.5 million clones; 90% to 95% are singletons. The study separated CD4+ cells into CD45RA+ naive and CD45RA-negative memory subsets. The CDR3 runs 16 residues. Between the trimmed V and J ends, which lost 0 bases and 3 bases, there was a span of 15 bases. The germline CDR1 and CDR2 sequences are SEHNR and FQNEAQ (reference sequence).

This clonotype was sampled from a man between 18 and 29 years old in good health. The specimen sequenced was naive CD4+ T cells sorted from blood. As for subset: CD45RA+ positively selected. This chain connects TRBV7-9 to TRBJ2-7; either TRBD1 or TRBD2 may fit D (5 bases each). The CDR3 reads CASSLAFRDGDYEQYF. The CDR3, as DNA: TGTGCCAGCAGCTTAGCGTTCCGGGACGGGGACTACGAGCAGTACTTC.